This entry describes one T cell receptor (beta chain). The data were obtained in a study of blood T cell repertoires in COVID-19. Here immunoSEQ multiplex PCR was the method, and the copy in TCRdb shows in-frame clones only, minus some. This table holds some 200,000 clones, 70% to 85% found once. The CDR3 is 14 residues long. The germline V gene has CDR1 SEHNR and CDR2 FQNEAQ (reference sequence). With 5 bases removed from V and 3 bases from J, the gap between germline ends came to 13 bases. The chain is built from TRBV7-9 and TRBJ1-2; D might be TRBD1 (5 bases). Sequencing input: PBMCs or T cells enriched from blood (not recorded which). The clonotype was recovered from a woman aged 55 to 70 with acute COVID-19. CDR3 sequence: CASSPGGPYYGYTF. CDR3 in DNA: TGTGCCAGCAGCCCCGGGGGTCCCTACTATGGCTACACCTTC.